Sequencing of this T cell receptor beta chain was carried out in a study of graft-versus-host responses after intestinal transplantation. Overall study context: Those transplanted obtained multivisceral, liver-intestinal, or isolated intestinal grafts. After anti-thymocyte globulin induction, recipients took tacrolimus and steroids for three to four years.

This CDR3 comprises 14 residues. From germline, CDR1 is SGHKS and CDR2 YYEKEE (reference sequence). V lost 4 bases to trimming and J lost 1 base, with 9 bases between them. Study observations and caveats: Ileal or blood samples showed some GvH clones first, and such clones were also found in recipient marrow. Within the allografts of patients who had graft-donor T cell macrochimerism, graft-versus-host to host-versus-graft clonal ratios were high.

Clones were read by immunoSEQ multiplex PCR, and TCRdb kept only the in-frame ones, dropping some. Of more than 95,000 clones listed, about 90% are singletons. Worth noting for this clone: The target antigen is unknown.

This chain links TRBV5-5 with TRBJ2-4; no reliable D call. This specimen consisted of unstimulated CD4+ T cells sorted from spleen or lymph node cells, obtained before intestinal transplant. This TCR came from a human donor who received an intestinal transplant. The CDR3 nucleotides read TGTGCCAGCAGCCTTGTCGGGGCCAAAAACATTCAGTACTTC. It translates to CASSLVGAKNIQYF.